This T cell receptor (beta chain) was captured in a study of CD8+CD57+ T cells in acquired aplastic anemia. Investigators profiled TCR beta VDJ and CDR3 from genomic DNA template. TCRdb re-called the reads with MiXCR, one entry per CDR3 protein. The table includes just over 400,000 distinct CDR3 sequences, just under 70% detected once. In regard to this clonotype: A read error is possible here, since a much larger clone lies one base away.

Germline trimming cut 0 bases from V and 7 bases from J; bases unmatched to any gene: 21. The CDR3 covers 20 residues. Germline CDR1 and CDR2: SGDLS and YYNGEE. This chain connects TRBV9 to TRBJ2-7; 11 nucleotides align to TRBD2. This clonotype was sampled from a human donor in good health, serving as a control. The sequenced sample was sorted CD4+, CD8+, or CD8+CD57+ T cells (not recorded which) from PBMCs. The CDR3 sequence: CASSVAGQGGGLAGGGEQYF. CDR3 in DNA: TGTGCCAGCAGCGTAGCCGGACAGGGTGGAGGACTAGCGGGCGGCGGTGAGCAGTACTTC.